Following are 31 T cell receptor beta chains from one sample sequenced in a study of blood T cell repertoires in COVID-19. Clones were sequenced by immunoSEQ multiplex PCR, and TCRdb holds only the in-frame ones, with some missing. Of about 51,000 clones listed, approximately 86% are singletons. What was sequenced was peripheral blood. The origin of the receptors is a man in his 60s with acute or convalescent COVID-19.

The V and J genes are TRBV7-3 and TRBJ2-5, with 7 bases matching TRBD2. The V gene end was trimmed by 5 bases and the J gene end by 2 bases; junction bases not matched to a gene: 5. CDR3 size: 14 residues. Germline V gene lookup returns CDR1 SGHTA and CDR2 FQGTGA. CDR3 in amino acids: CASSPRGLQETQYF. Here the CDR3 DNA reads TGTGCCAGCAGCCCACGGGGACTACAAGAGACCCAGTACTTC.

This chain joins TRBV21-1 and TRBJ1-3; the table gives TRBD1 as D, unverified against the DNA. TRBV21-1 is a documented pseudogene. There are 17 residues in the CDR3. The CDR3 DNA follows: TGTGCCAGCACCAACTCCACAAGGGGGATCTCTGGAAACACCATATATTTT. Translated, it gives CASTNSTRGISGNTIYF.

The CDR3 DNA sequence: TGTGCCAGCTACAGGGGACGGGCCAAAAACATTCAGTACTTC. The encoded protein is CASYRGRAKNIQYF. This chain joins TRBV21-1 and TRBJ2-4; the table's D call, TRBD1, was not checked against the DNA. TRBV21-1 is recorded as a pseudogene. There are 14 residues in the CDR3.

V is TRBV5-3 and J is TRBJ2-7; D is ambiguous. TRBV5-3 is marked as an open reading frame, function uncertain. The CDR3 is 14 residues long. Trimming left V 0 bases short and J 1 base short, with 8 bases between. The CDR3 DNA follows: TGTGCCAGAAGCTTGGATCAGAATTCCTACGAGCAGTACTTC. Translation gives CARSLDQNSYEQYF.

V usage is TRBV27 and J usage is TRBJ2-5, with D tentatively TRBD1 (5 bases). The CDR3 spans 13 residues. The germline V gene encodes CDR1 MNHEY and CDR2 SMNVEV (reference sequence). Trimming took 2 bases from V and 4 from J, leaving 8 bases between them. The DNA of the CDR3 is TGTGCCAGCAGTTTAGGACAAAGAGAGACCCAGTACTTC. It yields the protein CASSLGQRETQYF.

The V gene is TRBV6-6, the J gene TRBJ1-2, with 9 bases identical to TRBD1. Losses at the gene ends were 7 bases for V and 4 bases for J; bases not matched to a gene: 7. The CDR3 runs 14 residues. Looked up from germline, CDR1 is MNHNY and CDR2 is SVGAGI (reference sequence). CDR3 sequence (DNA): TGTGCCAGCACCGGGACAGGGATTATCTATGGCTACACCTTC. Protein product: CASTGTGIIYGYTF.

The V gene is TRBV18, the J gene TRBJ2-7, with D perhaps TRBD1 (5 bases). V was cut by 4 bases and J by 0 bases, with 13 bases left in between. CDR3 length: 15 residues. Germline V gene data show CDR1 as KGHSH and CDR2 as LQKENI. CDR3 sequence reads: CASSRSTDSSYEQYF. The CDR3 region has the DNA TGTGCCAGCTCACGATCAACCGACAGCTCCTACGAGCAGTACTTC. Full variable domain (missing parts from reference TRBV18 and TRBJ2-7): NAGVMQNPRHLVRRRGQEARLRCSPMKGHSHVYWYRQLPEEGLKFMVYLQKENIIDESGMPKERFSAEFPKEGPSILRIQQVVRGDSAAYFCASSRSTDSSYEQYFGPGTRLTVT.

This clone was found once. The chain employs TRBV5-6 and TRBJ2-1; maybe TRBD2 (6 bases). The CDR3 spans 14 residues. CDR1 and CDR2 (germline): SGHDT, YYEEEE. V was trimmed by 4 bases and J by 10 bases, leaving 18 bases between them. CDR3 in amino acids: CASSVLGRREEQFF. The CDR3 DNA reads TGTGCCAGCAGCGTGTTGGGACGGCGGGAAGAGCAGTTCTTC.

The chain joins TRBV10-1 to TRBJ2-1; possibly TRBD2 for D (7 bases). CDR1 and CDR2 (germline): WNHNN, SYGVQD (reference sequence). This CDR3 spans 15 amino acids. Trimming stripped 4 bases from V and 0 bases from J, with 10 bases between. The CDR3 protein is CASSVRGGSYNEQFF. The DNA for the CDR3 is TGCGCCAGCAGTGTGAGGGGGGGCTCCTACAATGAGCAGTTCTTC.

The chain uses TRBV4-1 and TRBJ2-3; D possibly corresponds to TRBD2 (5 bases). From germline, CDR1 is MGHRA and CDR2 YSYEKL. This CDR3 comprises 16 residues. The V and J ends lost 4 bases and 0 bases respectively, with 14 bases between them. The CDR3 sequence is CASSPMTRTSTDTQYF. CDR3 nucleotide sequence: TGCGCCAGCAGCCCGATGACTCGGACTAGCACAGATACGCAGTATTTT.

The chain carries TRBV19 and TRBJ2-1, with D possibly TRBD2 on 6 matching bases. Germline V gene data show CDR1 as LNHDA and CDR2 as SQIVND (reference sequence). The CDR3 totals 15 residues. The V gene lost 5 bases and the J gene lost 8 bases, with 19 bases spanning the gap. CDR3 sequence: CASSRGTYAGDEQFF. In DNA, the CDR3 is TGTGCCAGTAGTCGGGGGACTTACGCGGGCGATGAGCAGTTCTTC.

The rearrangement joins TRBV28 to TRBJ2-1; D is unresolved. The CDR3 has 12 residues. Germline CDR1 is MDHEN and CDR2 is SYDVKM. The germline V and J ends were trimmed by 3 bases and 9 bases, with 9 bases remaining between them. The CDR3 spells CASSFVATEQFF. DNA for the CDR3: TGTGCCAGCAGTTTCGTAGCCACTGAGCAGTTCTTC.

A single count supports this clone. The chain combines TRBV29-1 with TRBJ1-2; D is uncertain. The CDR3 covers 11 residues. In germline, CDR1 is SQVTM, CDR2 ANQGSEA. Trimming cost V 2 bases and J 6 bases, with 7 bases left between them. As DNA, the CDR3 is TGCAGCGTTGAACAGGATCATGGCTACACCTTC. It is translated as CSVEQDHGYTF.

The V call is TRBV29-1, the J call TRBJ1-5; a weak D match, TRBD1 (6 bases). Germline V lookup: CDR1 SQVTM, CDR2 ANQGSEA. V dropped 6 bases and J dropped 4 bases, with 16 bases sitting between them. The length of the CDR3 is 14 residues. The CDR3 is CSVQARGFNQPQHF. CDR3 DNA: TGCAGCGTGCAGGCCAGGGGCTTTAATCAGCCCCAGCATTTT.

The V call is TRBV4-1, the J call TRBJ1-1, with a possible D match to TRBD1 (6 bases). The CDR3 has 16 amino acids. The V gene lost 0 bases and the J gene lost 0 bases, with 11 bases spanning the gap. Germline V gene sequence: CDR1 MGHRA, CDR2 YSYEKL. The CDR3 is CASSQETGSMNTEAFF. The CDR3 DNA sequence: TGCGCCAGCAGCCAAGAAACAGGGAGTATGAACACTGAAGCTTTCTTT.

This clone was seen a handful of times. This sequence joins TRBV7-2 and TRBJ2-2; D call uncertain. Germline V gives CDR1 SGHTA, CDR2 FQGNSA. The V end lost 5 bases, the J end lost 3 bases, and 13 bases lay between the germline ends. CDR3 length: 15 residues. CDR3 coding DNA: TGTGCCAGCAGCGCCTACCGCCCCGACACCGGGGAGCTGTTTTTT. Translated, it gives CASSAYRPDTGELFF.

V is TRBV7-9 and J is TRBJ1-5; 9 bases are a match to TRBD1. Germline V CDR1 and CDR2: SEHNR, FQNEAQ (reference sequence). There are 15 residues in the CDR3. Trimming cost V 7 bases and J 2 bases; bases outside gene matches: 6. The DNA of the CDR3 is TGTGCCAGCACCGTGGGACAGGGCCGCAATCAGCCCCAGCATTTT. Its protein is CASTVGQGRNQPQHF. Together with reference TRBV7-9 and TRBJ1-5, the CDR3 gives the full variable domain: DTGVSQNPRHKITKRGQNVTFRCDPISEHNRLYWYRQTLGQGPEFLTYFQNEAQLEKSRLLSDRFSAERPKGSFSTLEIQRTEQGDSAMYLCASTVGQGRNQPQHFGDGTRLSIL.

J is TRBJ1-4 and V is TRBV18, with D tentatively TRBD1 (5 bases). The CDR3 has 13 amino acids. Germline CDR1 reads KGHSH; CDR2 reads LQKENI. Trimming stripped 10 bases from V and 8 bases from J, with 17 bases between. The CDR3 loop is CATSLGVLEKLFF. The CDR3 bases are TGTGCCACCTCCCTAGGGGTTTTGGAAAAACTGTTTTTT.

This clone is a singleton in its sample. The chain has TRBV5-1 and TRBJ2-7; 12 bases align to TRBD1. The V and J ends lost 4 bases and 6 bases, in that order; junction bases with no gene match: 5. Germline loops: CDR1 SGHRS, CDR2 YFSETQ. The CDR3 is 14 amino acids. The CDR3 loop is CASSKGQGAGEQYF. The DNA for the CDR3 is TGCGCCAGCAGCAAGGGACAGGGGGCGGGCGAGCAGTACTTC.

As concerns this clone: Other DNA sequences of this sample code for an identical CDR3. The chain is built from TRBV5-4 and TRBJ1-2, with D possibly being TRBD1 (6 bases). From germline, CDR1 is SGHNT and CDR2 YYREEE (reference sequence). Deletions cut 2 bases from V and 2 bases from J, with 7 bases between. The CDR3 length is 13 residues. The DNA of the CDR3 is TGTGCCAGCAGCTTAGGACAGAACTATGGCTACACCTTC. It is translated as CASSLGQNYGYTF.

The chain has TRBV14 and TRBJ1-6; D gene ambiguous. From germline, CDR1 is SGHDN and CDR2 FVKESK. With 2 bases removed from V and 8 bases from J, the gap between germline ends came to 13 bases. The CDR3 loop spans 15 amino acids. The CDR3 region is CASSQRPRLDSPLHF. Here the CDR3 DNA reads TGTGCCAGCAGCCAACGCCCAAGACTGGATTCACCCCTCCACTTT. The variable domain in full, completed from reference TRBV14 and TRBJ1-6, reads EAGVTQFPSHSVIEKGQTVTLRCDPISGHDNLYWYRRVMGKEIKFLLHFVKESKQDESGMPNNRFLAERTGGTYSTLKVQPAELEDSGVYFCASSQRPRLDSPLHFGNGTRLTVT.

In regard to this clone: This sample includes further DNA sequences coding for the same CDR3. The rearrangement links TRBV2 to TRBJ2-2; tentatively, D is TRBD1 (5 bases). This CDR3 is built from 15 residues. V was trimmed by 3 bases and J by 4 bases, leaving 12 bases between them. Germline V gene sequence: CDR1 SNHLY, CDR2 FYNNEI. This CDR3 is CASSEAQVVTGELFF. CDR3 DNA sequence: TGTGCCAGCAGTGAGGCACAGGTGGTCACCGGGGAGCTGTTTTTT.

The genes are TRBV4-2 and TRBJ1-4; D unresolved. The CDR3 consists of 13 residues. Germline V gives CDR1 LGHNA, CDR2 YNFKEQ. Trimming took off 1 base at V and 7 bases at J, with 7 bases between the two ends. The CDR3 is CASSQGLLEKLFF. CDR3 DNA: TGTGCCAGCAGCCAAGGCTTACTTGAAAAACTGTTTTTT.

This clone was recorded once. The J gene is TRBJ2-5, the V gene TRBV23-1; D possibly corresponds to TRBD1 (6 bases). TRBV23-1 has ORF status, its function being uncertain. Between the trimmed V and J ends, which lost 8 bases and 5 bases, there was a span of 21 bases. The CDR3 runs 15 residues. The CDR3 DNA reads TGCGCCAGCGGCCCAGGGGACCGCCTTTGGGAGACCCAGTACTTC. Its protein is CASGPGDRLWETQYF.

The V call is TRBV5-1, the J call TRBJ2-1; TRBD2 matches 12 bases. This CDR3 spans 14 amino acids. In germline, CDR1 is SGHRS, CDR2 YFSETQ. Losses at the gene ends were 2 bases for V and 10 bases for J; bases not matched to a gene: 4. The CDR3 spells CASSLLLAGGEQFF. CDR3 coding DNA: TGCGCCAGCAGCTTACTACTAGCGGGGGGAGAGCAGTTCTTC.

V usage is TRBV11-3 and J usage is TRBJ1-1; D perhaps matches TRBD1 (6 bases). The CDR3 has 16 residues. Germline CDR1 and CDR2: SGHNT and YENEEA. V lost 1 base, J lost 6 bases, and 18 bases lay in between. The CDR3 loop is CASSLARGRGTSEAFF. The CDR3 bases are TGTGCCAGCAGCTTAGCCCGCGGCAGGGGAACCTCTGAAGCTTTCTTT.

This chain uses TRBV7-2 with TRBJ2-1; 11 positions agree with TRBD1. Unmatched junction bases numbered 9, after V lost 4 bases and J lost 7 bases. The CDR3 sequence is 16 residues long. Germline CDR1 and CDR2: SGHTA and FQGNSA. The CDR3 spells CASSYEGTGGFNEQFF. CDR3 nucleotide sequence: TGTGCCAGCAGCTACGAAGGGACAGGGGGTTTTAATGAGCAGTTCTTC.

V and J are TRBV2 and TRBJ1-2; 7 bases align to TRBD1. The V gene's germline CDR1 is SNHLY and CDR2 FYNNEI. The J segment lost 2 bases and the V segment lost 6 bases, leaving 3 bases of the junction unmatched. The CDR3 extends over 13 amino acids. CDR3 region: CASSLRGNYGYTF. The CDR3 coding sequence is TGTGCCAGCAGCCTCAGGGGGAACTATGGCTACACCTTC. Based on the CDR3 plus reference TRBV2 and TRBJ1-2, the full variable domain is EPEVTQTPSHQVTQMGQEVILRCVPISNHLYFYWYRQILGQKVEFLVSFYNNEISEKSEIFDDQFSVERPDGSNFTLKIRSTKLEDSAMYFCASSLRGNYGYTFGSGTRLTVV.

The chain is built from TRBV19 and TRBJ1-4; D gene unclear. The CDR3 is 13 residues long. The germline V gene encodes CDR1 LNHDA and CDR2 SQIVND (reference sequence). V lost 4 bases and J 5 bases, leaving 8 bases between the germline ends. DNA for the CDR3: TGTGCCAGTAGTACCAAAGCCAATGAAAAACTGTTTTTT. Translation: CASSTKANEKLFF. Full variable domain (outside the CDR3, taken from reference TRBV19 and TRBJ1-4): DGGITQSPKYLFRKEGQNVTLSCEQNLNHDAMYWYRQDPGQGLRLIYYSQIVNDFQKGDIAEGYSVSREKKESFPLTVTSAQKNPTAFYLCASSTKANEKLFFGSGTQLSVL.

The chain is built from TRBV6-5 and TRBJ2-7, with D unclear. This CDR3 contains 16 residues. CDR1 is MNHEY and CDR2 is SVGAGI in the germline V gene. V shed 0 bases and J shed 3 bases, with 15 bases lying between them. CDR3 sequence (DNA): TGTGCCAGCAGTTACTCGGGCAGGCCCATCATCTACGAGCAGTACTTC. Amino acids: CASSYSGRPIIYEQYF.

Written as DNA, the CDR3 is TGTGCCAGCAGCTTGATACACGGGGGCCAAGAGACCCAGTACTTC. This sequence encodes CASSLIHGGQETQYF. V is TRBV11-3 and J is TRBJ2-5; a weak D match, TRBD2 (6 bases). This CDR3 has 15 residues. Trimming stripped 3 bases from V and 1 base from J, with 12 bases between. Germline assignment: CDR1 SGHNT and CDR2 YENEEA.